The next 21 T cell receptor beta chains were all read from a single sample in a study of blood T cell repertoires in COVID-19. Sequenced by immunoSEQ multiplex PCR; TCRdb stores in-frame clones only, minus some. The sample has about 250,000 clones; almost 85% are singletons. The sequencing input was PBMCs or T cells enriched from blood (not recorded which). The receptor set was obtained from a woman aged 45-60 years with acute COVID-19.

V usage is TRBV6-5 and J usage is TRBJ2-2; no clear D gene. The germline V and J ends were trimmed by 6 bases and 1 base, with 6 bases remaining between them. Germline CDR1 is MNHEY and CDR2 is SVGAGI. This CDR3 comprises 13 residues. DNA of the CDR3: TGTGCCAGCAGGAGAGGGAACACCGGGGAGCTGTTTTTT. Protein: CASRRGNTGELFF.

V and J are TRBV7-2 and TRBJ1-2, with D unresolved. V lost 2 bases to trimming and J lost 8 bases, with 12 bases between them. Germline CDR1 SGHTA, CDR2 FQGNSA. CDR3 size: 13 residues. This chain's CDR3 is CASSLLSERGYTF. The CDR3 DNA is TGTGCCAGCAGCTTACTCTCGGAGAGGGGCTACACCTTC.

The V gene is TRBV7-3, the J gene TRBJ1-1; D is unresolved. The CDR3 covers 12 residues. Germline assignment: CDR1 SGHTA and CDR2 FQGTGA. V shed 5 bases and J shed 5 bases, with 9 bases lying between them. CDR3 protein: CASSPRETEAFF. DNA for the CDR3: TGTGCCAGCAGCCCAAGGGAGACTGAAGCTTTCTTT.

The V and J genes are TRBV5-1 and TRBJ1-2; unclear D gene. Trimming took off 4 bases at V and 4 bases at J, with 14 bases between the two ends. CDR3 size: 14 residues. Germline V lookup: CDR1 SGHRS, CDR2 YFSETQ. CDR3 residues: CASSPTGDFYGYTF. The CDR3 region has the DNA TGCGCCAGCAGCCCGACCGGAGACTTCTATGGCTACACCTTC.

The chain carries TRBV28 and TRBJ1-4, with TRBD1 matching over 7 bases. This CDR3 contains 14 residues. J lost 8 bases, V lost 2 bases, and 5 bases had no gene match. The germline V gene encodes CDR1 MDHEN and CDR2 SYDVKM. CDR3 nucleotide sequence: TGTGCCAGCAGTTTAGTGACAGGGCGGGAAAAACTGTTTTTT. This sequence encodes CASSLVTGREKLFF.

This clone came up once. The chain employs TRBV4-3 and TRBJ2-3; 12 bases agree with TRBD2. The germline gives CDR1 LGHNA, CDR2 YSLEER. The J segment lost 3 bases and the V segment lost 1 base, leaving 5 bases of the junction unmatched. The CDR3 has 17 amino acids. This chain's CDR3 is CASSQGLAGALTDTQYF. The CDR3 DNA reads as TGCGCCAGCAGCCAAGGACTAGCGGGGGCCCTAACAGATACGCAGTATTTT.

This clone was detected only a few times. The genes are TRBV27 and TRBJ2-3, with 9 bases fitting TRBD2. The CDR3 covers 16 residues. Per the germline V gene, CDR1 is MNHEY and CDR2 is SMNVEV (reference sequence). The V and J ends lost 1 base and 4 bases, in that order; junction bases with no gene match: 6. This chain's CDR3 is CASSLFGLASADTQYF. CDR3 sequence (DNA): TGTGCCAGCAGTTTATTCGGACTAGCGTCAGCAGATACGCAGTATTTT.

V usage is TRBV25-1 and J usage is TRBJ1-2; D is uncertain. V lost 1 base to trimming and J lost 4 bases, with 10 bases between them. The CDR3 extends over 14 amino acids. Germline V gene data show CDR1 as MGHDK and CDR2 as SYGVNS. The CDR3 loop reads CASSESTVLYGYTF. The CDR3, as DNA: TGTGCCAGCAGTGAATCCACGGTCCTCTATGGCTACACCTTC.

About this clone: One junction end does not reproduce the germline sequence, and a read error may be involved. CDR3 nucleotides: TGTGCCGGCAGGGGAGCGGGGAACACCGGGGAGCTGTTTTTT. Residues: CAGRGAGNTGELFF. The chain carries TRBV7-2 and TRBJ2-2; D may match TRBD1 or TRBD2 (6 bases each). Germline CDR1 and CDR2: SGHTA and FQGNSA. The CDR3 consists of 14 residues.

The chain recombines TRBV6-5 with TRBJ1-2; D is undetermined. In germline, CDR1 is MNHEY, CDR2 SVGAGI. V lost 6 bases and J 4 bases, leaving 12 bases between the germline ends. The CDR3 totals 13 residues. The CDR3 spells CASSLTAGYGYTF. In DNA form, the CDR3 reads TGTGCCAGCAGCCTAACAGCTGGCTATGGCTACACCTTC.

In its sample, this clone was seen once. The gene calls are TRBV19 and TRBJ2-2, with D possibly TRBD2 on 5 matching bases. This CDR3 has 14 residues. Trimming took 5 bases from V and 1 from J, leaving 8 bases between them. CDR1 is LNHDA, CDR2 SQIVND, per germline (reference sequence). The CDR3, as DNA: TGTGCCAGTAGTCCCGGGGTGAACACCGGGGAGCTGTTTTTT. The encoded protein is CASSPGVNTGELFF. Together with reference TRBV19 and TRBJ2-2, the CDR3 gives the full variable domain: DGGITQSPKYLFRKEGQNVTLSCEQNLNHDAMYWYRQDPGQGLRLIYYSQIVNDFQKGDIAEGYSVSREKKESFPLTVTSAQKNPTAFYLCASSPGVNTGELFFGEGSRLTVL.

The chain joins TRBV19 to TRBJ1-1; TRBD1 agrees at 7 bases. In germline, CDR1 is LNHDA, CDR2 SQIVND (reference sequence). V dropped 7 bases and J dropped 1; count of bases not matched to a gene: 9. The CDR3 consists of 15 residues. The CDR3 sequence: CASTARGTENTEAFF. DNA for the CDR3: TGTGCCAGTACCGCCCGGGGGACAGAGAACACTGAAGCTTTCTTT.

The chain employs TRBV29-1 and TRBJ2-5; TRBD1 matches at 8 bases. Trimming cost V 5 bases and J 2 bases; bases outside gene matches: 10. In germline, CDR1 is SQVTM, CDR2 ANQGSEA. CDR3 length: 15 residues. CDR3 amino acids: CSVHNTGGRQETQYF. The CDR3 coding sequence is TGCAGCGTTCACAATACAGGGGGGAGACAAGAGACCCAGTACTTC.

In nucleotides, the CDR3 is TGTGCCAGCAGCTTAGGGTTTAGCGGGGGATCCTACAATGAGCAGTTCTTC. Translating it yields CASSLGFSGGSYNEQFF. The chain has TRBV5-4 and TRBJ2-1, with 9 bases lining up with TRBD2. From germline, CDR1 is SGHNT and CDR2 YYREEE (reference sequence). The CDR3 loop spans 17 amino acids. Trimming at V came to 2 bases and at J to 1 base, leaving 7 bases not matched to a gene.

The J gene is TRBJ2-3, the V gene TRBV5-1, with 7 bases that match TRBD2. The CDR3 spans 16 residues. V was pared by 0 bases and J by 4 bases, with 8 bases of the junction left unmatched. Per the germline V gene, CDR1 is SGHRS and CDR2 is YFSETQ. The CDR3 is CASSLGGGGFSDTQYF. In nucleotides, the CDR3 is TGCGCCAGCAGCTTGGGTGGCGGGGGATTCTCAGATACGCAGTATTTT.

The sample holds a few counts of this clone. The chain uses TRBV7-6 and TRBJ1-2; D is unclear. The CDR3 length is 13 residues. Trimming pared 5 bases from V and 4 bases from J, leaving 11 bases between. Germline V gene data show CDR1 as SGHVS and CDR2 as FNYEAQ. CDR3 nucleotide sequence: TGTGCCAGCAGCAGCGGTTCCGGCTATGGCTACACCTTC. Translated: CASSSGSGYGYTF.

The rearrangement joins TRBV11-2 to TRBJ1-1, with TRBD1 matching 7 bases. V shed 6 bases and J 1 base; nucleotides not matched to a gene: 2. CDR3 length equals 13 residues. The germline V gene encodes CDR1 SGHAT and CDR2 FQNNGV. DNA of the CDR3: TGTGCCAGCAGGAGACAGGGGAACACTGAAGCTTTCTTT. Translating gives CASRRQGNTEAFF.

The chain uses TRBV4-3 and TRBJ1-5; D perhaps matches TRBD1 (6 bases). V lost 0 bases, J lost 5 bases, and 11 bases lay in between. CDR1 LGHNA and CDR2 YSLEER come from the germline V gene. CDR3 length equals 15 residues. The CDR3 reads CASSQDTGKDQPQHF. The DNA of the CDR3 is TGCGCCAGCAGCCAAGATACAGGGAAAGATCAGCCCCAGCATTTT.

This sequence joins TRBV9 and TRBJ2-6, with D possibly being TRBD2 (6 bases). V dropped 0 bases and J dropped 2 bases, with 9 bases sitting between them. Looked up from germline, CDR1 is SGDLS and CDR2 is YYNGEE. There are 16 residues in the CDR3. The CDR3 DNA reads TGTGCCAGCAGCGTAGCTACGGGGGCTGGGGCCAACGTCCTGACTTTC. This sequence encodes CASSVATGAGANVLTF.

The chain carries TRBV27 and TRBJ1-1; D is ambiguous. The V gene's germline CDR1 is MNHEY and CDR2 SMNVEV (reference sequence). Trimming cost V 4 bases and J 3 bases, with 9 bases left between them. The CDR3 consists of 13 residues. In nucleotides, the CDR3 is TGTGCCAGCAGTTGGGAGGGTGACACTGAAGCTTTCTTT. This encodes CASSWEGDTEAFF.

CDR3 bases: TGTGCCAGCAGCGTAGGGGTACTAGGCGATTCCTACAATGAGCAGTTCTTC. Translating gives CASSVGVLGDSYNEQFF. The chain joins TRBV9 to TRBJ2-1; D is possibly TRBD2 (5 bases). Germline assignment: CDR1 SGDLS and CDR2 YYNGEE. V dropped 0 bases and J dropped 1 base, with 14 bases sitting between them. This CDR3 is 17 amino acids long.